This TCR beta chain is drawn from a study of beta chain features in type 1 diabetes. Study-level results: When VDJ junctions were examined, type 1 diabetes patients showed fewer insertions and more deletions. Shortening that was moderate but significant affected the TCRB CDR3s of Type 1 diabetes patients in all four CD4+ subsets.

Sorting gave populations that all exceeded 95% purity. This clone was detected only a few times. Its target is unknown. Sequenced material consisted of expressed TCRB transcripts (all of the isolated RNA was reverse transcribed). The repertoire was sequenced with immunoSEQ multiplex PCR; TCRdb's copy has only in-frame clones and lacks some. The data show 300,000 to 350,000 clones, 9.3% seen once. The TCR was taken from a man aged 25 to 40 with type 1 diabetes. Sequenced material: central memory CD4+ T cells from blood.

The CDR3 DNA sequence: TGTGCCAGCAGCTTAGGACAGAACACAGATACGCAGTATTTT. Amino acids: CASSLGQNTDTQYF. This chain links TRBV11-2 with TRBJ2-3, with D tentatively TRBD1 (5 bases). V was cut by 1 base and J by 2 bases, with 7 bases left in between. This CDR3 contains 14 residues. Germline V gene sequence: CDR1 SGHAT, CDR2 FQNNGV.